This paragraph covers one T cell receptor beta chain sequence. Its specificity is not known. This record comes from a study of Ad26.COV2.S vaccination and SARS-CoV-2 variants. Whole-study results and caveats: Marked by substantial breadth, spike-specific CD8+ and CD4+ T cell responses were reportedly seen after vaccination.

The data were produced by immunoSEQ multiplex PCR, yet TCRdb's version contains in-frame clones alone and is incomplete. The repertoire has 350,000 to 450,000 clones, 92% of them found once; the top ten carry over 1.5%. Treatment in this sample: around 19 received Ad26.COV2.S at low or high dose, single or two shots; five or six received placebo; per-sample allocation not given. Sample collection was performed on day 63 after the first vaccine or placebo injection. Germline V gene data show CDR1 as MNHGY and CDR2 as SAAAGT. The CDR3 covers 15 residues. J gave up 3 bases and V 5 bases, and 5 bases lay outside the gene matches.

The source is a person between 18 and 60 years old who received the Ad26.COV2.S COVID-19 vaccine or a placebo. The sample was peripheral blood, taken in a trial of Ad26.COV2.S vaccine versus placebo. J is TRBJ2-7 and V is TRBV6-8, with 12 nucleotides matching TRBD2. The CDR3 is CASSIGLAGIYEQYF. The CDR3 nucleotides read TGTGCCAGCAGTATTGGACTAGCGGGGATCTACGAGCAGTACTTC.